Detailed here is one T cell receptor (beta chain). Its antigen is not known. Some clones are missing from TCRdb's copy, which holds only in-frame ones; the method was immunoSEQ multiplex PCR. This sample yields some 110,000 clones, of which 70% to 90% are seen a single time; approximately 4% belongs to the top ten. This entry belongs to a study of cytomegalovirus exposure and HLA in healthy donors. Study-level findings and limits: Most TCR sequences were uncommon, yet certain public TCRs appeared in many donors.

V trimming: 1 base; J trimming: 5 bases; junction bases outside the gene matches: 3. The CDR3 runs to 16 residues. Germline CDR1 is SGHRS and CDR2 is YFSETQ. The TCR comes from a woman younger than 35 in good health and CMV-seropositive. The gene calls are TRBV5-1 and TRBJ2-3; TRBD2 aligns across 14 bases. Sequencing was performed on PBMCs. The CDR3 spells CASSLRLAGGQDTQYF. The CDR3 DNA reads TGCGCCAGCAGCTTGCGACTAGCGGGGGGGCAAGATACGCAGTATTTT. Supplemented by reference TRBV5-1 and TRBJ2-3, the full variable domain reads KAGVTQTPRYLIKTRGQQVTLSCSPISGHRSVSWYQQTPGQGLQFLFEYFSETQRNKGNFPGRFSGRQFSNSRSEMNVSTLELGDSALYLCASSLRLAGGQDTQYFGPGTRLTVL.